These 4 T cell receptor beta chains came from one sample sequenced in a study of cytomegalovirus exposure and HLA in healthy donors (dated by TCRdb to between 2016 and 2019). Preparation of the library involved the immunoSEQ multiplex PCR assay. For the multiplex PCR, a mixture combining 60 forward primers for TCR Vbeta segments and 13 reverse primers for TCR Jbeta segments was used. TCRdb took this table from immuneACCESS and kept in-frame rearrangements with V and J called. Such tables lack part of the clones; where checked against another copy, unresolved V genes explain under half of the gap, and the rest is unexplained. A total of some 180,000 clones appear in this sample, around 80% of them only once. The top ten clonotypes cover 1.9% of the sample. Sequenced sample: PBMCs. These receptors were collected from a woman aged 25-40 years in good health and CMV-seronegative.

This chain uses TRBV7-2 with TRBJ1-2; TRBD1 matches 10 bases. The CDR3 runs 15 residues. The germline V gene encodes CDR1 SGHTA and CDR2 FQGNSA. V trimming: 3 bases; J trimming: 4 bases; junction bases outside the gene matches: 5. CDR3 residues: CASSFDRGQSYGYTF. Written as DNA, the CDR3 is TGTGCCAGCAGCTTTGACAGGGGGCAGAGCTATGGCTACACCTTC. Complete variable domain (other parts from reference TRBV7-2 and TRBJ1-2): GAGVSQSPSNKVTEKGKDVELRCDPISGHTALYWYRQSLGQGLEFLIYFQGNSAPDKSGLPSDRFSAERTGGSVSTLTIQRTQQEDSAVYLCASSFDRGQSYGYTFGSGTRLTVV.

The CDR3 loop reads CASSSQPGRGGQGNEQFF. The CDR3 coding sequence is TGCGCCAGCAGCTCTCAACCGGGGCGGGGGGGCCAAGGAAATGAGCAGTTCTTC. The chain employs TRBV5-1 and TRBJ2-1; 9 bases agree with TRBD2. This CDR3 contains 18 residues. V lost 3 bases and J lost 7; bases outside the gene matches: 17. Germline V lookup: CDR1 SGHRS, CDR2 YFSETQ.

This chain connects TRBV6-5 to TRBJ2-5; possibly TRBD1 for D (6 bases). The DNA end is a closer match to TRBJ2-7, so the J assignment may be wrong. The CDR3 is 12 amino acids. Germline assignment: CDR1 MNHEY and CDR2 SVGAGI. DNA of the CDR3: TGTGCCAGCGTCGGACAGCTCTACGAGCAGTACTTC. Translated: CASVGQLYEQYF.

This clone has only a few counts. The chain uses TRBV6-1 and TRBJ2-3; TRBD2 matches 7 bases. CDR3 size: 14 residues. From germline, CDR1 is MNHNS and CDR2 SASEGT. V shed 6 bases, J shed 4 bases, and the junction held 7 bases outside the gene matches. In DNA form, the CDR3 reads TGTGCCAGCAGCGGAAGCGGGGCTTCAGATACGCAGTATTTT. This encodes CASSGSGASDTQYF.